A selection of T cell receptor beta chains follows, all from one sample in a study of blood T cell repertoires in COVID-19. The data were produced by immunoSEQ multiplex PCR, yet TCRdb's version contains in-frame clones alone and is incomplete. The profile covers 130,000 or so clones, with about 76% appearing a single time and 4.5% to 5% taken by the ten largest. Sequencing was done on a sample of peripheral blood. These receptors were taken from a woman in her 70s with COVID-19, enrolled during active disease. The CDR3 runs from the conserved cysteine through the conserved F or W. A D gene is named only where the DNA matches it firmly. Rows may omit the clone size; those that give it use once, few, many or a size class.

j_gene	abundance	v_gene	d_gene	CDR3nt	CDR3aa
TRBJ1-4	.	TRBV29-1	.	TGCAGCGTTGGTCATTCGGGGTCTGAAAAACTGTTTTTT	CSVGHSGSEKLFF
TRBJ1-2	.	TRBV5-1	.	TGCGCCAGCAGCTTGGCTGCGGAGGTTTATGGCTACACCTTC	CASSLAAEVYGYTF
TRBJ1-1	.	TRBV25-1	.	TGTGCCAGCAGTGAATATAGGGGGACTTTCTTT	CASSEYRGTFF
TRBJ1-5	.	TRBV27	.	TGTGCCAGCAGTTTAAATGTCGTATCGGAGCCCCAGCATTTT	CASSLNVVSEPQHF
TRBJ2-7	.	TRBV4-2	.	TGTGCCAGCAGCCAAGATCTGGTAGAGGACGAGCAGTACTTC	CASSQDLVEDEQYF
TRBJ1-5	once	TRBV27	.	TGTGCCAGCAGTCCATTCGGGGGGAATCAGCCCCAGCATTTT	CASSPFGGNQPQHF
TRBJ2-1	.	TRBV5-1	TRBD2	TGCGCCAGCAGCTTGGGACTAGCGGGGGGGCAGGATGAGCAGTTCTTC	CASSLGLAGGQDEQFF
TRBJ1-2	few	TRBV5-1	.	TGCGCCAGCAGCTTACAGCCAGGAGGCTATGGCTACACCTTC	CASSLQPGGYGYTF
TRBJ1-1	.	TRBV4-2	TRBD1	TGTGCCAGCAGCCGAAGCCCGAGTCGGGACAGTAACACTGAAGCTTTCTTT	CASSRSPSRDSNTEAFF
TRBJ2-5	.	TRBV6-1	.	TGTGCCAGCAGTGAAGCGGGGGGGCCTTGGGAGACCCAGTACTTC	CASSEAGGPWETQYF
TRBJ2-1	once	TRBV28	.	TGTGCCAGCAGGGGAGCAACCTCCTACAATGAGCAGTTCTTC	CASRGATSYNEQFF
TRBJ1-2	.	TRBV5-5	.	TGTGCCAGCAGCTTGGGGGACACGGAAGGTGGCTACACCTTC	CASSLGDTEGGYTF
TRBJ2-7	.	TRBV6-5	TRBD1	TGTGCCACCGCGCCGGGACAGGGGTCCTACGAGCAGTACTTC	CATAPGQGSYEQYF
TRBJ2-1	.	TRBV24-1	TRBD1	TGTGCCACCAGTGATATAACAGGGGCTGAGCAGTTCTTC	CATSDITGAEQFF
TRBJ1-6	.	TRBV6-5	.	TGTGCCAGCAGTCCCCTGGGGCTACACTATTCACCCCTCCACTTT	CASSPLGLHYSPLHF
TRBJ1-1	.	TRBV6-6	.	TGTGCCAGCAGTTCCCGGCGTGGCGGGGTGAACACTGAAGCTTTCTTT	CASSSRRGGVNTEAFF
TRBJ2-1	.	TRBV19	.	TGTGCCAGTTCCAACGGGGGTACAGGCGATGAGCAGTTCTTC	CASSNGGTGDEQFF
TRBJ1-6	.	TRBV3-1/TRBV3-2	TRBD1	TGTGCCAGCACCCAGACAGGGCTCGGGAATTCACCCCTCCACTTT	CASTQTGLGNSPLHF
TRBJ1-1	.	TRBV30	.	TGTGCCTGGAGTGTACGGAGTGGTACTGAAGCTTTCTTT	CAWSVRSGTEAFF
TRBJ2-6	.	TRBV4-2	TRBD1	TGTGCCAGCAGCCAGGGACAGGCCCCTCTTACGGGGGCCAACGTCCTGACTTTC	CASSQGQAPLTGANVLTF
TRBJ2-7	.	TRBV19	TRBD1	TGTGCCAGTAGTGACCCCGGACAGGGGAAAGAGCAGTACTTC	CASSDPGQGKEQYF
TRBJ2-5	.	TRBV6-5	TRBD2	TGTGCCAGCTCCCGAAGCGGGACCCAAGAGACCCAGTACTTC	CASSRSGTQETQYF